Below, one TCR beta chain is given with its context. Antigen: not known. The data are from a study of CXCR3-negative and CXCR3-positive naive CD8 T cells. The libraries of TRB cDNA were constructed through 5' RACE using UMI labels. One entry per CDR3 protein, without DNA, is what TCRdb gives after re-calling the 5' RACE reads. This repertoire includes 130,000 or so distinct CDR3 sequences. Study results and caveats: Whereas memory cells differed, naive CXCR3-negative and CXCR3-positive cells shared similar TRBV-TRBJ usage.

Naivety in CD8+ T cells corresponded to a CD45RO-CCR7+CD27+CD95- phenotype. Germline V gives CDR1 SEHNR, CDR2 FQNEAQ (reference sequence). This CDR3 is built from 11 residues. The specimen sequenced was naive CXCR3- CD8+ T cells from blood. Subset of the sample: CD45RO-CCR7+CD27+CD95- naive CD8+ T cells lacking CXCR3 (TNR3-). The TCR sequence derives from a human donor in good health. Some clones in this sample may be carry-over from other donors' samples. The chain carries TRBV7-9 and TRBJ2-7. This CDR3 reads CASSSYYEQYF.